This TCR beta chain was recovered during a study of shared clonotypes between healthy human individuals. Study background: Used for every donor were three CD4 naive, three CD4 memory, two CD8 naive and one CD8 memory plate.

Per germline, CDR1 LNHNV and CDR2 YYDKDF (reference sequence). The CDR3 length is 14 residues. V trimming: 1 base; J trimming: 7 bases; junction bases outside the gene matches: 4. Whole-study results and caveats: Investigators collected only blood, and repertoires in tissues likely differ.

Only one count was recorded for this clone. No antigen is known for it. The assay used deep level. Here immunoSEQ multiplex PCR was the method, and the copy in TCRdb shows in-frame clones only, minus some. The data contain some 1.5 million clones, approximately 96% of them seen just once; the ten biggest clones take up 1.2%. Researchers partitioned CD4+ cells into CD45RA+ naive and CD45RA-negative memory subsets. This TCR was sampled from a man aged 25 to 45 in good health. The sequenced sample was naive CD4+ T cells sorted from blood. Described subset: CD45RA+ positively selected. The J gene is TRBJ2-1, the V gene TRBV15, with 7 positions matching TRBD1. The CDR3 coding sequence is TGTGCCACCAGCAGAGGGCAGGGGGTGAATGAGCAGTTCTTC. Encoded protein: CATSRGQGVNEQFF.